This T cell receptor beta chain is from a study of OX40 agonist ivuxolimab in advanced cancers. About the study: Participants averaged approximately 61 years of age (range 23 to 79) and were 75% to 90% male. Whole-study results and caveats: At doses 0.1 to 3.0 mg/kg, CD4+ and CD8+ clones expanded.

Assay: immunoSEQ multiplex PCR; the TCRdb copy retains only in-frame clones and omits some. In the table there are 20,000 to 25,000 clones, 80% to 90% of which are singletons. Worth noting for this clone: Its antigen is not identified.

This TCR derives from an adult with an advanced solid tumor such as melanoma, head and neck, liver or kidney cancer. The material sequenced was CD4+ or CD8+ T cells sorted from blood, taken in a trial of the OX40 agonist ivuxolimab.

CDR3 DNA sequence: TGTGCCAGCAGCTTAGCTGGACAGCCTACGAATGGCTACACCTTC. Translated: CASSLAGQPTNGYTF. The chain is built from TRBV7-8 and TRBJ1-2, with D tentatively TRBD1 (6 bases). The CDR3 is 15 residues long. Trimming left V 0 bases short and J 6 bases short, with 14 bases between. Germline V gene sequence: CDR1 SGHVS, CDR2 FQNEAQ.